These 17 T cell receptor beta chains came from one sample sequenced in a study of T cell repertoires in cytomegalovirus infection. Via MiXCR, TCRdb re-called the reads, giving one row per CDR3 protein. The table records roughly 130,000 distinct CDR3 sequences, about 10% of them present only once. The sample consisted of PBMCs. The receptors shown here come from a human donor in good health (CMV status not recorded). Some clones in this sample may be carry-over from other donors' samples.

The rearrangement joins TRBV20-1 to TRBJ1-4; D is unclear. This CDR3 spans 14 amino acids. With 0 bases removed from V and 4 bases from J, the gap between germline ends came to 9 bases. CDR1 is DFQATT, CDR2 SNEGSKA, per germline (reference sequence). For the CDR3, the DNA is TGCAGTGCTAGAGAAAAGGGCAGTAATGAAAAACTGTTTTTT. Its protein is CSAREKGSNEKLFF.

At least ten counts were recorded for this clonotype. The chain is built from TRBV7-7 and TRBJ2-7; D is ambiguous. Germline V lookup: CDR1 SSHAT, CDR2 FNYEAQ (reference sequence). The CDR3 extends over 13 amino acids. The V gene lost 0 bases and the J gene lost 6 bases, with 9 bases spanning the gap. The CDR3 nucleotides are TGTGCCAGCAGCTTAGCGTACGGGTTCGAGCAGTACTTC. This codes for CASSLAYGFEQYF. The variable domain in full, completed from reference TRBV7-7 and TRBJ2-7, reads GAGVSQSPRYKVTKRGQDVTLRCDPISSHATLYWYQQALGQGPEFLTYFNYEAQPDKSGLPSDRFSAERPEGSISTLTIQRTEQRDSAMYRCASSLAYGFEQYFGPGTRLTVT.

This clonotype has at least ten counts. This chain uses TRBV7-9 with TRBJ2-1; D is unresolved. Germline V gene data show CDR1 as SEHNR and CDR2 as FQNEAQ (reference sequence). Trimming removed 1 base at V and 8 bases at J, with 6 bases between. This CDR3 comprises 12 residues. The CDR3 reads CASSLEGDEQFF. CDR3 DNA: TGTGCCAGCAGCTTAGAAGGAGATGAGCAGTTCTTC.

In this sample, this clonotype turned up many times. The rearrangement links TRBV28 to TRBJ1-2; the D gene is possibly TRBD1 (5 bases). Germline-derived CDR1 and CDR2 are MDHEN and SYDVKM. V shed 8 bases and J shed 3 bases, with 13 bases lying between them. The CDR3 is made up of 13 amino acids. The CDR3 loop reads CASLGGGDYGYTF. CDR3 coding DNA: TGTGCCAGCTTGGGGGGGGGGGACTATGGCTACACCTTC.

This clonotype was detected many times. This chain links TRBV6-1 with TRBJ1-5, with a tentative D call TRBD1 (5 bases). The V end lost 5 bases, the J end lost 0 bases, and 8 bases lay between the germline ends. Per the germline V gene, CDR1 is MNHNS and CDR2 is SASEGT. The CDR3 sequence is 14 residues long. The CDR3 reads CASSYDSSNQPQHF. Written as DNA, the CDR3 is TGTGCCAGCAGTTACGACAGTAGCAATCAGCCCCAGCATTTT.

This clonotype was found many times. The chain is built from TRBV28 and TRBJ1-5; 9 nucleotides agree with TRBD1. Trimming took 3 bases from V and 6 from J; bases not matched to a gene: 18. The CDR3 is 19 residues long. Germline loops: CDR1 MDHEN, CDR2 SYDVKM. CDR3 nucleotides: TGTGCCAGCAGTTTCCTCATCACGGGACAGGGAATGGTCCGTCAGCCCCAGCATTTT. It yields the protein CASSFLITGQGMVRQPQHF. The full variable domain, in which reference TRBV28 and TRBJ1-5 provide the parts outside the CDR3, is DVKVTQSSRYLVKRTGEKVFLECVQDMDHENMFWYRQDPGLGLRLIYFSYDVKMKEKGDIPEGYSVSREKKERFSLILESASTNQTSMYLCASSFLITGQGMVRQPQHFGDGTRLSIL.

Worth noting for this clonotype: The junction does not match germline at one end; this may be a read error. The rearrangement links TRBV28 to TRBJ2-7, with D unresolved. The CDR3 has 17 amino acids. Germline CDR1 and CDR2: MDHEN and SYDVKM. The CDR3 loop is CASSLEYLSGYSYEQDF. As DNA, the CDR3 is TGTGCCAGCAGTTTAGAATATTTATCGGGCTACTCCTACGAGCAGGACTTC. Variable domain in full (rest from reference TRBV28 and TRBJ2-7): DVKVTQSSRYLVKRTGEKVFLECVQDMDHENMFWYRQDPGLGLRLIYFSYDVKMKEKGDIPEGYSVSREKKERFSLILESASTNQTSMYLCASSLEYLSGYSYEQDFGPGTRLTVT.

This clonotype was picked up many times. The rearrangement links TRBV14 to TRBJ1-1; tentative D call: TRBD1 (5 bases). The V end was cut by 3 bases, the J end by 6 bases, with 11 bases between. CDR1 and CDR2 (germline): SGHDN, FVKESK. This CDR3 has 13 amino acids. CDR3: CASSQYSGAEAFF. The CDR3 nucleotides are TGTGCCAGCAGCCAGTATTCGGGGGCTGAAGCTTTCTTT.

This clonotype was recorded many times. Here the CDR3 DNA reads TGTGCCAGCAGCGGCCCTAGCGGGGGGCCCAGCTCCTACAATGAGCAGTTCTTC. This gives the protein CASSGPSGGPSSYNEQFF. This chain connects TRBV5-4 to TRBJ2-1; 11 bases map to TRBD2. The CDR3 runs 18 residues. Germline-derived CDR1 and CDR2 are SGHNT and YYREEE (reference sequence). V was pared by 4 bases and J by 0 bases, with 9 bases of the junction left unmatched.

This clonotype was picked up many times. The CDR3 region is CASSSTGGNQPQHF. In DNA, the CDR3 is TGTGCCAGCAGTTCTACAGGGGGCAATCAGCCCCAGCATTTT. The rearrangement links TRBV28 to TRBJ1-5; 7 bases line up with TRBD1. Germline V gene sequence: CDR1 MDHEN, CDR2 SYDVKM. The CDR3 loop spans 14 amino acids. V gave up 4 bases and J gave up 2 bases; unmatched junction bases: 2.

This clonotype showed up many times. The rearrangement uses TRBV4-1 and TRBJ2-5; 14 bases match TRBD2. Trimming removed 4 bases from V and 1 base from J; junction bases left unmatched: 5. Germline lookup yields CDR1 MGHRA and CDR2 YSYEKL. The CDR3 covers 17 residues. The CDR3 here is CASSPRTSGGPQETQYF. The CDR3 nucleotides are TGCGCCAGCAGCCCCCGGACTAGCGGGGGGCCCCAAGAGACCCAGTACTTC.

This clonotype showed up just a few times. CDR3 nucleotides: TGTGCCAGCAGGACGATATACAGGGCTACTGTCATGAACACTGAAGCTTTCTTT. This codes for CASRTIYRATVMNTEAFF. The rearrangement links TRBV2 to TRBJ1-1; D is possibly TRBD1 (6 bases). Looked up from germline, CDR1 is SNHLY and CDR2 is FYNNEI. Trimming cost V 6 bases and J 0 bases, with 23 bases left between them. CDR3 length: 18 residues.

This clonotype was observed at least ten times. The chain employs TRBV7-2 and TRBJ1-1, with 8 bases matching TRBD1. The V gene's germline CDR1 is SGHTA and CDR2 FQGNSA. The trim removed 7 bases at V and 6 bases at J, leaving 10 bases unmatched. The CDR3 length is 14 residues. CDR3 protein: CASTSGTGNSEAFF. CDR3 sequence (DNA): TGTGCCAGCACAAGCGGGACAGGAAATTCTGAAGCTTTCTTT.

This clonotype was picked up many times. The chain joins TRBV7-2 to TRBJ2-5; 9 nucleotides line up with TRBD2. Trimming took 5 bases from V and 5 from J; bases not matched to a gene: 9. In germline, CDR1 is SGHTA, CDR2 FQGNSA. The CDR3 extends over 15 amino acids. CDR3 bases: TGTGCCAGCAGCCCGAGGACTAGCGTCAGGGAGACCCAGTACTTC. Its protein product is CASSPRTSVRETQYF.

Many counts were recorded for this clonotype. The V gene is TRBV7-2, the J gene TRBJ2-5; D gene ambiguous. The CDR3 runs to 14 residues. CDR1 SGHTA and CDR2 FQGNSA come from the germline V gene. V dropped 1 base and J dropped 2 bases, with 8 bases sitting between them. CDR3 loop: CASSLGSGQETQYF. For the CDR3, the DNA is TGTGCCAGCAGCTTAGGTTCCGGACAAGAGACCCAGTACTTC. Full variable domain (missing parts from reference TRBV7-2 and TRBJ2-5): GAGVSQSPSNKVTEKGKDVELRCDPISGHTALYWYRQSLGQGLEFLIYFQGNSAPDKSGLPSDRFSAERTGGSVSTLTIQRTQQEDSAVYLCASSLGSGQETQYFGPGTRLLVL.

Many counts were recorded for this clonotype. This sequence joins TRBV7-3 and TRBJ2-3, with D maybe TRBD2 (5 bases). The germline V gene encodes CDR1 SGHTA and CDR2 FQGTGA. V was cut by 2 bases and J by 6 bases, with 12 bases left in between. The length of the CDR3 is 14 residues. The CDR3 DNA reads as TGTGCCAGCAGCTTACGAGGGAGCCAGGATACGCAGTATTTT. It codes for CASSLRGSQDTQYF.

The chain employs TRBV5-1 and TRBJ2-2; TRBD2 matches 7 bases. Germline V gene sequence: CDR1 SGHRS, CDR2 YFSETQ. J was trimmed by 2 bases and V by 2 bases; bases with no gene match: 12. The CDR3 has 18 amino acids. The CDR3 nucleotides read TGCGCCAGCAGCTTCGGCCGGGGGGAGCATATCAACACCGGGGAGCTGTTTTTT. It specifies CASSFGRGEHINTGELFF.